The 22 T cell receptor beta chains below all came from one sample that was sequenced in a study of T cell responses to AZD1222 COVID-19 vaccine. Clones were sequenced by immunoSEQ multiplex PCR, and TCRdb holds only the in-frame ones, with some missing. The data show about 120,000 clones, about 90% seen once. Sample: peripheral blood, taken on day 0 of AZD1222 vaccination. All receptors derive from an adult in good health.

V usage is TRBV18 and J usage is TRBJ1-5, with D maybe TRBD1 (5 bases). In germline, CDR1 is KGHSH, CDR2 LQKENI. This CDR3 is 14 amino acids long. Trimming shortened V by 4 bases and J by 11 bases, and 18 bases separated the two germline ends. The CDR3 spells CASSRREGYGTQHF. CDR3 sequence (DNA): TGTGCCAGCTCACGCAGGGAGGGGTACGGGACCCAGCATTTT.

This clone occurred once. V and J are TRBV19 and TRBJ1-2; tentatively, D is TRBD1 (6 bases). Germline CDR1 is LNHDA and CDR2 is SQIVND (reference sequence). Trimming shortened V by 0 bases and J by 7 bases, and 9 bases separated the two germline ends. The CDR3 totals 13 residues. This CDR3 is CASSIEGGTGYTF. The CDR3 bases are TGTGCCAGTAGTATAGAAGGGGGGACTGGCTACACCTTC. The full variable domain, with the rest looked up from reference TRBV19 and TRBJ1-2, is DGGITQSPKYLFRKEGQNVTLSCEQNLNHDAMYWYRQDPGQGLRLIYYSQIVNDFQKGDIAEGYSVSREKKESFPLTVTSAQKNPTAFYLCASSIEGGTGYTFGSGTRLTVV.

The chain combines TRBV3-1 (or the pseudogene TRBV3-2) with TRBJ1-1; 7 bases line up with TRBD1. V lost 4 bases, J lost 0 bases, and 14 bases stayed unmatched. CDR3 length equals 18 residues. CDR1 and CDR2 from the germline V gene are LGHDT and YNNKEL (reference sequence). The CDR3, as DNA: TGTGCCAGCAGCCTCTTCCCGATTAACAGGGGAATGAACACTGAAGCTTTCTTT. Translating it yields CASSLFPINRGMNTEAFF.

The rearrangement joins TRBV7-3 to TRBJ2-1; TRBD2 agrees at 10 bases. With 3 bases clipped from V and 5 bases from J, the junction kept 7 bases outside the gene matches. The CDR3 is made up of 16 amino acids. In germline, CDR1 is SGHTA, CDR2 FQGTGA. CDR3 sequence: CASSFSSGRGDNEQFF. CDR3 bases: TGTGCCAGCAGCTTTTCCAGCGGGAGGGGGGACAATGAGCAGTTCTTC.

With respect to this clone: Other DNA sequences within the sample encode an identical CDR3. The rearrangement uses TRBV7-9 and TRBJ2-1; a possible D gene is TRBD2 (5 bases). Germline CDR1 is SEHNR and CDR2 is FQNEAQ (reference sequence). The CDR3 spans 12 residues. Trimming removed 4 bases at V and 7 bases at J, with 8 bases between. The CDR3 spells CASSSRGNEQFF. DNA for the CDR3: TGTGCCAGCAGCTCCCGCGGGAATGAGCAGTTCTTC.

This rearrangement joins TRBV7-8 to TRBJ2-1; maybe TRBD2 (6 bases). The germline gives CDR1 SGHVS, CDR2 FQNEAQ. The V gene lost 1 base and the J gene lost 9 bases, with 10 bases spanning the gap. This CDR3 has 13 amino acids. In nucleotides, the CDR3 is TGTGCCAGCAGCTTAGGTGTGGGGGGTGAGCAGTTCTTC. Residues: CASSLGVGGEQFF.

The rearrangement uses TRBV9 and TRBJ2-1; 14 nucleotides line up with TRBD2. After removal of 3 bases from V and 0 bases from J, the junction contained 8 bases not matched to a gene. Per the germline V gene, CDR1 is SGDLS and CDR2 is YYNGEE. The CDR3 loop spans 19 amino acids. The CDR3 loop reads CASSARLAGGPSSYNEQFF. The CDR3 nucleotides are TGTGCCAGCAGCGCTCGACTAGCGGGAGGGCCGAGCTCCTACAATGAGCAGTTCTTC.

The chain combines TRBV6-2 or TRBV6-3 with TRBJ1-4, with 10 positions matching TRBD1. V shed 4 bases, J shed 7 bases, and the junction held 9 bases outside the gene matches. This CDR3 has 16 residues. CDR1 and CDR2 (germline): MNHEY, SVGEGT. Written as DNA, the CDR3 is TGTGCCAGCAGTTCCACTCGGACAGGGGGGATTGAAAAACTGTTTTTT. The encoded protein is CASSSTRTGGIEKLFF.

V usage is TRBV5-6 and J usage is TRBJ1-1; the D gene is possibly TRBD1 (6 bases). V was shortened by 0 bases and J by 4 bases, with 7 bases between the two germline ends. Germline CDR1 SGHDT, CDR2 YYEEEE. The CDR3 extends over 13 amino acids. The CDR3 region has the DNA TGTGCCAGCAGCTTGGTCAGGGGCACTGAAGCTTTCTTT. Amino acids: CASSLVRGTEAFF.

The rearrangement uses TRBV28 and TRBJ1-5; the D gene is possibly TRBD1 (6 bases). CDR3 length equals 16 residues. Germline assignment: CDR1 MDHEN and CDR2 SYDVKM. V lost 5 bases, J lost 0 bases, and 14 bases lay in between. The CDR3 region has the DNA TGTGCCAGCAGTCCCGGGGGGGCCAATAGCAATCAGCCCCAGCATTTT. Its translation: CASSPGGANSNQPQHF.

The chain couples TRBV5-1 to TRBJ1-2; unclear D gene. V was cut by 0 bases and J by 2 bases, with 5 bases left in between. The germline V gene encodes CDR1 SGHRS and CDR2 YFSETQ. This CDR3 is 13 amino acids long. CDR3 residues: CASSLGKNYGYTF. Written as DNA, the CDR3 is TGCGCCAGCAGCTTGGGGAAGAACTATGGCTACACCTTC.

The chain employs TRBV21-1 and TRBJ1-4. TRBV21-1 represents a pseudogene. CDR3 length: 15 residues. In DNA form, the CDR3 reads TGTGCCAGCAGCAAAAACGGGTCAAGTAACGAAAAACTGTTTTTT. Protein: CASSKNGSSNEKLFF.

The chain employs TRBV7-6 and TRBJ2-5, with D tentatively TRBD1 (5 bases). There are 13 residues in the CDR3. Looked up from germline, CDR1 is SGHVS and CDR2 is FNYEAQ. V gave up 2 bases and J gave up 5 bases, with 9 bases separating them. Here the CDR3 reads CASSLRQGETQYF. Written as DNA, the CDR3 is TGTGCCAGCAGCTTACGGCAGGGTGAGACCCAGTACTTC.

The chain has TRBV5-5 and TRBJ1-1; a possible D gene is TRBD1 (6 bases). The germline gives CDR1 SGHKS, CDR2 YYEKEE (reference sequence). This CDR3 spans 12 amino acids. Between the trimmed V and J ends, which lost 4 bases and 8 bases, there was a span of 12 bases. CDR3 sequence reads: CASSPTGREAFF. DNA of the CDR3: TGTGCCAGCAGCCCTACAGGGCGAGAAGCTTTCTTT.

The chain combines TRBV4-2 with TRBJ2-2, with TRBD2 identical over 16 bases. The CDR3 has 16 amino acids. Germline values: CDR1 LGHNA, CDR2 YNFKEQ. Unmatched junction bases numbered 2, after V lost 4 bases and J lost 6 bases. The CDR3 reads CASSPGLAGGPGELFF. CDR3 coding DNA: TGTGCCAGCAGCCCGGGACTAGCGGGAGGGCCCGGGGAGCTGTTTTTT.

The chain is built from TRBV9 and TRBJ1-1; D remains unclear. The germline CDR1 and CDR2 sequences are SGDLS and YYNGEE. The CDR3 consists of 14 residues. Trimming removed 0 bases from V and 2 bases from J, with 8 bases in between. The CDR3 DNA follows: TGTGCCAGCAGCGTAGTCACCGGCAACACTGAAGCTTTCTTT. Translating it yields CASSVVTGNTEAFF.

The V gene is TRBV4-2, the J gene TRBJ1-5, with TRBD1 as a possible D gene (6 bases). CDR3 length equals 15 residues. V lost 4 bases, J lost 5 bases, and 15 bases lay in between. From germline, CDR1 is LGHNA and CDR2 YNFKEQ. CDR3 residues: CASSRNTGKDQPQHF. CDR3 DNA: TGTGCCAGCAGCCGGAACACAGGGAAGGATCAGCCCCAGCATTTT.

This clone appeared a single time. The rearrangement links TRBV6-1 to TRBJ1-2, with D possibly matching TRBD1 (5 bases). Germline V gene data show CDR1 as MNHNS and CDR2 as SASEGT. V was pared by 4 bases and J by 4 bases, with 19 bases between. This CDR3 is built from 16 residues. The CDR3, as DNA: TGTGCCAGCAGTGTTCGTCTTCAGGGCGCAATCTATGGCTACACCTTC. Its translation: CASSVRLQGAIYGYTF.

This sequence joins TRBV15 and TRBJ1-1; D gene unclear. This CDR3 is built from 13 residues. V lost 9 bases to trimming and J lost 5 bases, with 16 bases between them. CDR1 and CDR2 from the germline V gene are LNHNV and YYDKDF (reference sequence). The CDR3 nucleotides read TGTGCCACTTCGGGCCAACCCCAGACTGAAGCTTTCTTT. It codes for CATSGQPQTEAFF. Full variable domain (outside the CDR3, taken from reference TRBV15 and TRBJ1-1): DAMVIQNPRYQVTQFGKPVTLSCSQTLNHNVMYWYQQKSSQAPKLLFHYYDKDFNNEADTPDNFQSRRPNTSFCFLDIRSPGLGDTAMYLCATSGQPQTEAFFGQGTRLTVV.

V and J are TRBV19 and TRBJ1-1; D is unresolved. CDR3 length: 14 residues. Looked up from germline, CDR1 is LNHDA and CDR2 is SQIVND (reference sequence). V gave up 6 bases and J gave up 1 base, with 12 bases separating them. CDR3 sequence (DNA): TGTGCCAGTAGGAAGGGTGTGGGGAACACTGAAGCTTTCTTT. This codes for CASRKGVGNTEAFF. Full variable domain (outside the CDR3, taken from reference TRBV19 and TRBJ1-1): DGGITQSPKYLFRKEGQNVTLSCEQNLNHDAMYWYRQDPGQGLRLIYYSQIVNDFQKGDIAEGYSVSREKKESFPLTVTSAQKNPTAFYLCASRKGVGNTEAFFGQGTRLTVV.

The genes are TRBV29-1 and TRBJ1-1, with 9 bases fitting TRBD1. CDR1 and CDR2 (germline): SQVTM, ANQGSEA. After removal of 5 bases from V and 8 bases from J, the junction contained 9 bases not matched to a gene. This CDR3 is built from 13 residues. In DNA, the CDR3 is TGCAGCGTTACTAAGGGACAGGGAACGGAAGCTTTCTTT. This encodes CSVTKGQGTEAFF.

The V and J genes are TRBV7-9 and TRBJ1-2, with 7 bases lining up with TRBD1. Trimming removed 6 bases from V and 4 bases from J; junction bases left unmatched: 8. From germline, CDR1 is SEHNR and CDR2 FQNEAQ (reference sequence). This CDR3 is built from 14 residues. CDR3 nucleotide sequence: TGTGCCAGCAGATTCGAGGGGGCACCCTATGGCTACACCTTC. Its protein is CASRFEGAPYGYTF.